This is a list of T cell receptor beta chains from one sample in a study of T-cell reconstitution after alpha-beta-depleted transplantation in children. TCRdb re-called the PCR reads with MiXCR, one entry per CDR3 protein. The table lists around 76,000 distinct CDR3 sequences, about a sixth of them singletons, with about half in the top ten. The sequencing used PBMCs, mostly from graft donor cells, collected 360 days after TCRalphabeta/CD19-depleted stem cell transplant. The receptors stem from a male patient aged 2 to 9 who had a stem cell transplant for acute lymphoblastic leukemia, so the T cells may come from the graft donor. CDR3s include the opening cysteine and the closing phenylalanine or tryptophan. The order of the fields is clone size, CDR3 length, V gene, J gene, D gene, CDR3 DNA, CDR3 protein. A D gene is named only where the DNA matches it firmly. Rows give clone size only sometimes, using once, few, many, or a class for an expanded clone.

-,16,TRBV3-1,TRBJ2-3,-,TGTGCCAGCAGCCATTCTTCCAGGGACCCCACAGATACGCAGTATTTT,CASSHSSRDPTDTQYF
-,12,TRBV13,TRBJ1-1,TRBD1,TGTGCCAGCAGCTTTTACAGGGGGCGAGCTTTCTTT,CASSFYRGRAFF
few,20,TRBV5-1,TRBJ2-2,TRBD1,TGCGCCAGCAGCACGGAACAATTGATTTGGGGGACAGAGAACACCGGGGAGCTGTTTTTT,CASSTEQLIWGTENTGELFF
-,15,TRBV7-2,TRBJ2-1,-,TGTGCCAGCAGCTTAAGCCTACAGGGTTGGGATGAGCAGTTCTTC,CASSLSLQGWDEQFF
-,14,TRBV12-3/TRBV12-4,TRBJ2-1,TRBD2,TGTGCCAGCAGTTTTGGGCGGGAGGGAAATGAGCAGTTCTTC,CASSFGREGNEQFF
few,15,TRBV4-1,TRBJ2-5,-,TGCGCCAGCAGCCAAGTAATAACCGTGCAAGAGACCCAGTACTTC,CASSQVITVQETQYF
few,13,TRBV10-1,TRBJ2-7,-,TGCGCCAGCAGTGATGGTATAACAGCCGAGCAGTACTTC,CASSDGITAEQYF
-,15,TRBV11-3,TRBJ2-7,TRBD2,TGTGCCAGCAGCCCCCCTAGCGGGAGGATATACGAGCAGTACTTC,CASSPPSGRIYEQYF
-,13,TRBV6-1,TRBJ2-5,TRBD1,TGTGCCAGCAGAGACAGGGTGGGAGAGACCCAGTACTTC,CASRDRVGETQYF
-,15,TRBV12-3/TRBV12-4,TRBJ2-2,-,TGTGCCAGCAGTTTAATTCGTACAAACACCGGGGAGCTGTTTTTT,CASSLIRTNTGELFF
-,14,TRBV11-2,TRBJ2-3,-,TGTGCCAGCAGCGTACGGTGTGGGACAGATACGCAGTATTTT,CASSVRCGTDTQYF
-,13,TRBV5-1,TRBJ2-7,-,TGCGCCAGCAGCTTGGTTGTTTCCTACGAGCAGTACTTC,CASSLVVSYEQYF
-,15,TRBV30,TRBJ2-6,-,TGTGCCCTAGGGGCCTCCCTCTCTGGGGCCAACGTCCTGACTTTC,CALGASLSGANVLTF
-,17,TRBV6-1,TRBJ2-4,TRBD2,TGTGCCAGCAGTGAAGTGACTAGCGGGATAGCCAAAAACATTCAGTACTTC,CASSEVTSGIAKNIQYF
-,14,TRBV24-1,TRBJ2-3,-,TGTGCCACCGCTAGCGGAGGGGGCACTTATACGCAGTATTTT,CATASGGGTYTQYF
-,16,TRBV5-1,TRBJ2-2,TRBD2,TGCGCCAGCAGCGCCCCTCCAGCGGGAGTCACCGGGGAGCTGTTTTTT,CASSAPPAGVTGELFF
-,15,TRBV5-1,TRBJ2-7,TRBD1,TGCGCCAGCAGCTCGCCGGGACAGGGGACCTACGAGCAGTACTTC,CASSSPGQGTYEQYF
-,12,TRBV6-5,TRBJ2-5,-,TGTGCCAGCAGTAGGGATCCGCGGACCCAGTACTTC,CASSRDPRTQYF
-,18,TRBV12-3/TRBV12-4,TRBJ2-1,TRBD2,TGTGCCTTCAGTTTGCGGTTTTCTAGCGGAATTTCCTACAATGAGCAGTTCTTC,CAFSLRFSSGISYNEQFF
few,18,TRBV4-1,TRBJ1-6,TRBD1,TGCGCCAGCAGCCAAGATCAGGACAGGAGCTCCTATAATTCACCCCTCCACTTT,CASSQDQDRSSYNSPLHF
-,14,TRBV6-5,TRBJ2-7,-,TGTGCCAGCAGTTACTCGGACCGTTCCTACGAGCAGTACTTC,CASSYSDRSYEQYF
-,14,TRBV12-3/TRBV12-4,TRBJ1-6,TRBD1,TGTGCCAGCAGTCTCCGGACAGGGAGTTCACCCCTCCACTTT,CASSLRTGSSPLHF
many,14,TRBV20-1,TRBJ2-1,-,TGCAGTGCTAGGGTTGCGGGGACCTACAATGAGCAGTTCTTC,CSARVAGTYNEQFF
few,16,TRBV12-3/TRBV12-4,TRBJ2-3,-,TGTGCCAGCAGCCGCCAGATTAGCCCATCCACAGATACGCAGTATTTT,CASSRQISPSTDTQYF
many,14,TRBV6-5,TRBJ2-7,TRBD1,TGTGCCAGCAGTTCCCTCGCCAACAGGGGGCAGCAGTACTTC,CASSSLANRGQQYF
-,19,TRBV11-1,TRBJ2-7,TRBD2,TGTGCCAGCAGCTTAACGGGGACTAGCGGGATCCTATCTCCTTGGGAGCAGTACTTC,CASSLTGTSGILSPWEQYF
many,16,TRBV5-1,TRBJ2-5,TRBD2,TGCGCCAGCAGCTTGGCGTCACGGGAGGGCTTCGAGACCCAGTACTTC,CASSLASREGFETQYF
-,14,TRBV7-9,TRBJ2-1,-,TGTGCCAGCAGCTTAAGAGGGACACACCCTGAGCAGTTCTTC,CASSLRGTHPEQFF
-,11,TRBV20-1,TRBJ2-7,-,TGCAGTGCTAGGCAGGACTACGAGCAGTACTTC,CSARQDYEQYF
few,17,TRBV12-3/TRBV12-4,TRBJ2-3,TRBD1,TGTGCCAGCAGTTTTCCCGACAGGGGGCTTTTTACAGATACGCAGTATTTT,CASSFPDRGLFTDTQYF
-,15,TRBV7-9,TRBJ2-7,TRBD1,TGTGCCAGCAGTCAGCCCGGGACAGGGACCTACGAGCAGTACTTC,CASSQPGTGTYEQYF
many,15,TRBV5-6,TRBJ1-5,-,TGTGCCAGCAGCTTGTTCGCAGAACACGCTCAGCCCCAGCATTTT,CASSLFAEHAQPQHF
-,14,TRBV19,TRBJ2-7,TRBD1,TGTGCCAGTAGTATCTCCGACAGGGTTTACGAGCAGTACTTC,CASSISDRVYEQYF
few,14,TRBV6-2/TRBV6-3,TRBJ2-7,TRBD1,TGTGCCAGCAGTTACTCAGGGGGCGGATACGAGCAGTACTTC,CASSYSGGGYEQYF
-,15,TRBV6-5,TRBJ2-5,-,TGTGCCAGCAGTTACTCGCCCAGCACGCAAGAGACCCAGTACTTC,CASSYSPSTQETQYF
-,16,TRBV20-1,TRBJ2-7,TRBD2,TGCAGTGCTAGAGATCTAGCGGGAGGCACTTACTACGAGCAGTACTTC,CSARDLAGGTYYEQYF
few,15,TRBV5-6,TRBJ2-4,-,TGTGCCAGCAGCTTGCCAGGGTCGGCCAAAAACATTCAGTACTTC,CASSLPGSAKNIQYF
-,12,TRBV7-9,TRBJ1-5,-,TGTGCCAGCAGTAATGACAGGCAGCCCCAGCATTTT,CASSNDRQPQHF
few,12,TRBV5-4,TRBJ2-3,-,TGTGCCAGCAGCATCGACACAGATACGCAGTATTTT,CASSIDTDTQYF
many,14,TRBV29-1,TRBJ2-2,TRBD2,TGCAGCGTATCCGGGAGGGCCTTCGGGGGGGAGCTGTTTTTT,CSVSGRAFGGELFF
few,16,TRBV9,TRBJ2-7,-,TGTGCCAGCAGCGTAGGGCCAGGGATCAATACCTACGAGCAGTACTTC,CASSVGPGINTYEQYF
-,13,TRBV5-1,TRBJ1-1,TRBD1,TGCGCCAGCAGGTACTCACAGGGGACGGAAGCTTTCTTT,CASRYSQGTEAFF
-,16,TRBV7-9,TRBJ2-6,-,TGTGCCAGCAGCCCCAGACAGATCTCTGGGGCCAACGTCCTGACTTTC,CASSPRQISGANVLTF
many,13,TRBV12-3/TRBV12-4,TRBJ2-1,-,TGTGCCAGCAGGGATGGGGGTGCTGATGAGCAGTTCTTC,CASRDGGADEQFF
few,19,TRBV11-2,TRBJ2-1,TRBD2,TGTGCCAGCAGCTTAGATGTCCTAGCGGGAGCGGGCTCCTACAATGAGCAGTTCTTC,CASSLDVLAGAGSYNEQFF
many,13,TRBV20-1,TRBJ2-2,-,TGCAGTGCGAGACAGTACGAAACCGGGGAGCTGTTTTTT,CSARQYETGELFF